This T cell receptor (beta chain) was profiled in a study of T-cell reconstitution after alpha-beta-depleted transplantation in children. Unique molecular identifiers were used to barcode this TCRbeta library. TCRdb itself ran the PCR reads through MiXCR, one entry per CDR3 protein. The profile covers almost 500,000 distinct CDR3 sequences, with around 12% appearing a single time and about 5.4% taken by the ten largest. The germline CDR1 and CDR2 sequences are SGHRS and YFSETQ. The CDR3 consists of 15 residues. Germline trimming cut 4 bases from V and 11 bases from J; bases unmatched to any gene: 14. At least ten counts were recorded for this clonotype.

The chain is built from TRBV5-1 and TRBJ1-1, with TRBD1 matching 10 bases. The receptor was isolated from a human donor who donated a stem cell graft to a child with combined immunodeficiency. Sequences were derived from PBMCs from the stem cell graft donor, sampled from the stem cell graft. CDR3 residues: CASSKGTGQGSKAFF. DNA for the CDR3: TGCGCCAGCAGCAAGGGCACGGGACAGGGGAGCAAGGCTTTCTTT.